The clone carrying this T cell receptor beta chain was found many times. CDR3 length equals 12 residues. V was pared by 7 bases and J by 7 bases, with 11 bases between. The germline V gene encodes CDR1 SNHLY and CDR2 FYNNEI. The authors extracted RNA and reverse transcribed it into cDNA as the sequencing template. Method: immunoSEQ multiplex PCR; TCRdb's copy keeps in-frame clones and lacks some. The profile shows about 150,000 clones, about 51% of them singletons. This specimen comes from a study of CD8+ T cells in alopecia areata. The genes are TRBV2 and TRBJ2-1, with D perhaps TRBD1 (5 bases). Sequenced material: CD8+ T cells sorted from blood, taken at week 0. This clonotype was obtained from a human donor with alopecia areata. The CDR3 bases are TGTGCCAGCAACCAGGGTTTGAATGAGCAGTTCTTC. Translating gives CASNQGLNEQFF.